What follows is one TCR beta chain and its context. The sample comes from a study of T-cell reconstitution after alpha-beta-depleted transplantation in children. There are 17 residues in the CDR3. Trimming stripped 4 bases from V and 4 bases from J, with 21 bases between. CDR1 is SGDLS and CDR2 is YYNGEE in the germline V gene. The TCRbeta library incorporated unique molecular identifiers. TCRdb ran MiXCR on the PCR reads and lists one entry per CDR3 protein. This repertoire shows 450,000 to 500,000 distinct CDR3 sequences, under 15% found once; its top ten account for over 5.5%. Sequencing was performed on PBMCs from the stem cell graft donor, taken from the stem cell graft. The TCR was taken from a human donor who donated a stem cell graft to a child with combined immunodeficiency. J is TRBJ2-1 and V is TRBV9; the D gene is possibly TRBD2 (6 bases). The CDR3 nucleotides are TGTGCCAGCAGCCCTCGGGGAGGCAACCAATTGTACAATGAGCAGTTCTTC. It encodes CASSPRGGNQLYNEQFF. The full variable domain, completed using reference TRBV9 and TRBJ2-1, is DSGVTQTPKHLITATGQRVTLRCSPRSGDLSVYWYQQSLDQGLQFLIQYYNGEERAKGNILERFSAQQFPDLHSELNLSSLELGDSALYFCASSPRGGNQLYNEQFFGPGTRLTVL.